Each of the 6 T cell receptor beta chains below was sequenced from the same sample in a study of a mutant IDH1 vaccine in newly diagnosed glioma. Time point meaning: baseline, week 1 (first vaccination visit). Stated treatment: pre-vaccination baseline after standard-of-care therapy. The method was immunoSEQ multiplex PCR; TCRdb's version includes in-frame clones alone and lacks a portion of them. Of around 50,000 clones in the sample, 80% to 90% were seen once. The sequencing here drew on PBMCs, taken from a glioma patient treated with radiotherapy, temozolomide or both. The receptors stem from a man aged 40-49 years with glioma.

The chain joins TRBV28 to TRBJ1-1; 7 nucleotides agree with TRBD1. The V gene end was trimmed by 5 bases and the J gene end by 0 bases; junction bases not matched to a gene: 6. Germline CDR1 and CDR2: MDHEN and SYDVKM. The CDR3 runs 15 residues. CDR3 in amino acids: CASSPGGPMNTEAFF. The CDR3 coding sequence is TGTGCCAGCAGTCCAGGGGGTCCCATGAACACTGAAGCTTTCTTT.

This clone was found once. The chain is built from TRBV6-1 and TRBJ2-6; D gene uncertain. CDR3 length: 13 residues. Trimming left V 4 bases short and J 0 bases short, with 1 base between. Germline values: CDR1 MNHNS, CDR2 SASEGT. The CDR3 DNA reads TGTGCCAGCAGTGGCTCTGGGGCCAACGTCCTGACTTTC. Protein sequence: CASSGSGANVLTF.

In DNA, the CDR3 is TGTGCCAGCAGTGAGGGCCGAGCGGGAAAGCAGTTCTTC. Amino acids: CASSEGRAGKQFF. V is TRBV6-4 and J is TRBJ2-1; 7 positions match TRBD2. Trimming cost V 3 bases and J 11 bases; bases outside gene matches: 7. The CDR3 consists of 13 residues. Germline V gene sequence: CDR1 MRHNA, CDR2 SNTAGT.

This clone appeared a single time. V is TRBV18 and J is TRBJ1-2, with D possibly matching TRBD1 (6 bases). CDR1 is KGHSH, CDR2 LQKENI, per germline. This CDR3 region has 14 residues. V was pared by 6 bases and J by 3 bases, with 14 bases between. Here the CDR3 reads CASSFSGDYYGYTF. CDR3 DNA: TGTGCCAGCTCCTTTTCAGGGGATTACTATGGCTACACCTTC.

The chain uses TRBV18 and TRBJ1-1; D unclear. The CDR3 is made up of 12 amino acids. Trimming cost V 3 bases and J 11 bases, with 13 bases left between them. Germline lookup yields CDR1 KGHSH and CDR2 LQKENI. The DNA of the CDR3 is TGTGCCAGCTCACCCGGACCCGGAGGGGCTTTCTTT. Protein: CASSPGPGGAFF.

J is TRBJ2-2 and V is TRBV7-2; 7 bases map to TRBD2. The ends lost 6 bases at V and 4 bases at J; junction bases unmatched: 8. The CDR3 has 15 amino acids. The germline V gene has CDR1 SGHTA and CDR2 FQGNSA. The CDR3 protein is CASSPMGRATGELFF. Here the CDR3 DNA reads TGTGCCAGCAGTCCCATGGGGAGGGCCACCGGGGAGCTGTTTTTT.